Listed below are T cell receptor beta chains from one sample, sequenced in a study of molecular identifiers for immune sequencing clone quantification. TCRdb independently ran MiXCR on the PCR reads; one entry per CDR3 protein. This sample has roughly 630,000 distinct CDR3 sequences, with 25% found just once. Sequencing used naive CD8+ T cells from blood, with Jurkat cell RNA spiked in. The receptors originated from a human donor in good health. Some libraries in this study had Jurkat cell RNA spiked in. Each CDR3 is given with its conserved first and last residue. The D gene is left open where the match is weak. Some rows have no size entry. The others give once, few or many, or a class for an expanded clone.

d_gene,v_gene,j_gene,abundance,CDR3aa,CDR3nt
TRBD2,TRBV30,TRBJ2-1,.,CAWTRLANHNEQFF,TGTGCCTGGACGAGACTAGCGAATCACAATGAGCAGTTCTTC
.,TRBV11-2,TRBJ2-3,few,CASSLGTSYTDTQYF,TGTGCCAGCAGCTTAGGCACTAGTTACACAGATACGCAGTATTTT
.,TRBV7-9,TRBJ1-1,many,CASSLDSYEAFF,TGTGCCAGCAGCCTCGACAGCTATGAAGCTTTCTTT
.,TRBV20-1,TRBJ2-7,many,CSAKGTYSYEQYF,TGCAGTGCTAAAGGGACCTACTCCTACGAGCAGTACTTC
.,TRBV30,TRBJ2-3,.,CAWTFRRTWTDTRYF,TGTGCCTGGACCTTCCGGAGGACGTGGACAGATACGCGGTATTTT
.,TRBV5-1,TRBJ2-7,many,CASSLAGGAGYEQYF,TGCGCCAGCAGCTTGGCAGGCGGGGCCGGATACGAGCAGTACTTC
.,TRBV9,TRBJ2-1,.,CASSAVSSGNEQFF,TGTGCCAGCAGCGCTGTGAGTTCTGGCAATGAGCAGTTCTTC
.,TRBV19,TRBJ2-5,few,CASSTSDSEQETQYF,TGTGCCAGTAGTACCTCGGACAGCGAGCAAGAGACCCAGTACTTC
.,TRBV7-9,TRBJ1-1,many,CASSPRTVNTEAFF,TGTGCCAGCAGCCCCCGGACAGTGAACACTGAAGCTTTCTTT
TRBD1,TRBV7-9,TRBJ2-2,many,CASSPRDSQNTGELFF,TGTGCCAGCAGCCCAAGGGACAGCCAGAACACCGGGGAGCTGTTTTTT
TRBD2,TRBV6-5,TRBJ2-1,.,CASSASGRNYNEQFF,TGTGCCAGCAGTGCCTCCGGGAGGAACTACAATGAGCAGTTCTTC
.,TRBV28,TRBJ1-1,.,CASSLGAGRNTEAFF,TGTGCCAGCAGTTTGGGGGCGGGGAGGAACACTGAAGCTTTCTTT
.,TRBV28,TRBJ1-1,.,CASSLFREAASTEAFF,TGTGCCAGCAGTTTATTCCGAGAGGCGGCGTCGACTGAAGCTTTCTTT
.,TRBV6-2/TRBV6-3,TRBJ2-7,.,CASSPGRNSYAQYF,TGTGCCAGCAGTCCCGGACGGAACTCCTACGCGCAGTACTTC
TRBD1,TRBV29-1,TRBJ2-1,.,CSVEVDRVLRGNEQFF,TGCAGCGTTGAGGTCGACAGGGTCCTGAGGGGGAATGAGCAGTTCTTC
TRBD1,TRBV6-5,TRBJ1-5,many,CASSPGGFGNQPQHF,TGTGCCAGCAGTCCAGGGGGCTTTGGTAATCAGCCCCAGCATTTT
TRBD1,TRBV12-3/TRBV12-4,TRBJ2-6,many,CASRNRGLVPGANVLTF,TGTGCCAGTCGTAACAGGGGGCTAGTTCCTGGGGCCAACGTCCTGACTTTC
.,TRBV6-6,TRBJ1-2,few,CASRPLGSSSNYGYTF,TGTGCCAGCAGGCCTTTGGGCAGCTCGTCTAACTATGGCTACACCTTC
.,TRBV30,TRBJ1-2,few,CAWSVLVGETYYGYTF,TGTGCCTGGAGTGTACTTGTAGGGGAGACTTACTATGGCTACACCTTC
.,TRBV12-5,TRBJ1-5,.,CASPLNQPQHF,TGTGCTAGTCCCCTCAATCAGCCCCAGCATTTT
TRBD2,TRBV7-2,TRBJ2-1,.,CASRRGLAGIYNEQFF,TGTGCCAGCAGGAGGGGACTAGCGGGAATCTACAATGAGCAGTTCTTC
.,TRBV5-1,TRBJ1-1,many,CASSLVGGLNTEAFF,TGCGCCAGCAGCTTGGTCGGGGGACTGAACACTGAAGCTTTCTTT
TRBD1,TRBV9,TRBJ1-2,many,CASSTRQGLSYGYTF,TGTGCCAGCAGCACTAGACAGGGCCTTTCTTATGGCTACACCTTC
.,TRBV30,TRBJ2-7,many,CAWSQVTGTYEQYF,TGTGCCTGGAGTCAGGTGACGGGCACCTACGAGCAGTACTTC
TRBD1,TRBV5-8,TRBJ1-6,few,CASSLDRGGSPLHF,TGTGCCAGCAGCTTGGACAGGGGGGGATCACCCCTCCACTTT
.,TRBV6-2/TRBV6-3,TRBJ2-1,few,CASSYEGLPPYNEQFF,TGTGCCAGCAGTTACGAGGGACTTCCCCCCTACAATGAGCAGTTCTTC
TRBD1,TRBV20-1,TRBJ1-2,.,CSARTGEDGYTF,TGCAGTGCCCGGACAGGGGAAGATGGCTACACCTTC
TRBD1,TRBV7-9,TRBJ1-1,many,CATWGQGQPLNTEAFF,TGTGCCACCTGGGGACAGGGTCAACCCTTGAACACTGAAGCTTTCTTT
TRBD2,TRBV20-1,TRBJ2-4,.,CSARDTRTSGENIQYF,TGCAGTGCTCGGGATACCCGGACTAGCGGGGAAAACATTCAGTACTTC
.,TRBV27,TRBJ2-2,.,CASRPDGPENTGELFF,TGTGCCAGCAGACCGGACGGGCCCGAGAACACCGGGGAGCTGTTTTTT
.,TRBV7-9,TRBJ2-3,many,CASSLLGGPGDTQYF,TGTGCCAGCAGCTTACTGGGCGGGCCTGGGGATACGCAGTATTTT
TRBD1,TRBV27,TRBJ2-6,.,CVSTPLRRTGPFSGANVLTF,TGTGTCAGCACCCCTCTCAGAAGGACAGGACCCTTCTCTGGGGCCAACGTCCTGACTTTC
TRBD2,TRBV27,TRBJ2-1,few,CASSSFAGLAGVFDEQFF,TGTGCCAGCAGTTCCTTTGCCGGACTAGCGGGAGTATTTGATGAGCAGTTCTTC
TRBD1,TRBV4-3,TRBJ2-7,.,CASSLVSTGGYEQYF,TGCGCCAGCAGCCTAGTTTCTACAGGGGGCTACGAGCAGTACTTC
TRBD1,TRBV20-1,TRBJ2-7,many,CSARDPSTGVNNDEQYF,TGCAGTGCTAGAGATCCATCAACAGGGGTAAACAACGATGAGCAGTACTTC
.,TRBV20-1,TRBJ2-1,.,CSARDQGRYNVQFF,TGCAGTGCTAGAGATCAAGGCCGTTACAATGTGCAGTTCTTC
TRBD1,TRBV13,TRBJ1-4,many,CASSEDRGGEEKLFF,TGTGCCAGCAGCGAAGACAGGGGGGGGGAAGAAAAACTGTTTTTT
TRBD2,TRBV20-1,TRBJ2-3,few,CSARDSSLAGGMADTQYF,TGCAGTGCTAGAGATTCTTCCCTAGCGGGAGGAATGGCCGATACGCAGTATTTT
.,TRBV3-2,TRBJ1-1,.,CASSQDRGRVENTEAFF,TGTGCCAGCAGCCAAGATCGGGGCAGAGTGGAGAACACTGAAGCTTTCTTT
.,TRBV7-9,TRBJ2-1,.,CASSWNIVEQFF,TGTGCCAGCAGCTGGAACATTGTTGAGCAGTTCTTC
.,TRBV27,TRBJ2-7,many,CASKRGYEQYF,TGTGCCAGCAAACGGGGATACGAGCAGTACTTC